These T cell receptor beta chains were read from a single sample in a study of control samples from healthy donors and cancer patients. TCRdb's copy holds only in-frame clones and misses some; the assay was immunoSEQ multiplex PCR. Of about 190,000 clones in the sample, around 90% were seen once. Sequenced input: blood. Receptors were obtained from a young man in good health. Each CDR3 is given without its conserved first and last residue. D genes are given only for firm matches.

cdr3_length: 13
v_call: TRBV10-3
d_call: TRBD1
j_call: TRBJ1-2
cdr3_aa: ATHVDRGTDYGYT

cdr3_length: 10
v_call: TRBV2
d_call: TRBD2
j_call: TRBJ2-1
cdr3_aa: ASSSAGGRGF

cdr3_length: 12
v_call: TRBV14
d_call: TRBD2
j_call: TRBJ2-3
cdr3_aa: ASSSGGMADTQY

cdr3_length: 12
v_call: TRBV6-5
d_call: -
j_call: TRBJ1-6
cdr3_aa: ASRIVREDSPLH

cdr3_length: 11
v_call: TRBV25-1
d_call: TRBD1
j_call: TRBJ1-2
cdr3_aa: ASSGQGAAGYT

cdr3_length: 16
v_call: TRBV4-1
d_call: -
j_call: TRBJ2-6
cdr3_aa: ASSQDLSRTSGANVLT

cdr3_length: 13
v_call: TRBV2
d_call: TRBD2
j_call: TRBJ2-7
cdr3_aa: ASSEIAGSSYEQY

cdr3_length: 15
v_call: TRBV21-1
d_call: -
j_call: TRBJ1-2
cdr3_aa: ARPNAAINGQHYGYT

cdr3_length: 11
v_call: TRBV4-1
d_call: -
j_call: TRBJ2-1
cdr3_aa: ASSPRNTGEQF

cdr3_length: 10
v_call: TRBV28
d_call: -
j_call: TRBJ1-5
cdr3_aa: ASRIGNQPQH

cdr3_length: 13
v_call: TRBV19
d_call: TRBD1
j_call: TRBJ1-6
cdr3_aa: ASSTWTGSRSPLH

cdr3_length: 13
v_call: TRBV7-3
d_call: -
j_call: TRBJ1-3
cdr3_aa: ASSRDGSSGNTIY

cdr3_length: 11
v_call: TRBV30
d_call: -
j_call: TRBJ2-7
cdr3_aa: AWNPTGLYEQY

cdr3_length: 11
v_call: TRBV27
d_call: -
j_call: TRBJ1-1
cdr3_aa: ASSLSRVVEAF

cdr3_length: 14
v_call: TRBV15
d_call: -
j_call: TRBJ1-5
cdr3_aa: ATSSRRGNSNQPQH

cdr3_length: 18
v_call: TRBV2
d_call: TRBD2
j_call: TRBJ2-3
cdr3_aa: ASSESGTSGGLIFTDTQY

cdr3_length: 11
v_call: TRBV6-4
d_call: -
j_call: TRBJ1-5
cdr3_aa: ASSPEVHQPQH

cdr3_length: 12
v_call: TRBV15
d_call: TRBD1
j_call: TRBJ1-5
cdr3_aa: ATSGNRGQQPQH

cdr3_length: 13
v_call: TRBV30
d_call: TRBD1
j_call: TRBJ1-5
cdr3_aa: AWTGGQGYNQPQH

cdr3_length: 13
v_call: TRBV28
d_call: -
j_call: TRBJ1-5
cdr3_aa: ASSLWRQADQPQH

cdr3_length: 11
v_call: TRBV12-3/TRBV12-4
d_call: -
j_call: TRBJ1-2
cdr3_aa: ASSKGVLGGYT

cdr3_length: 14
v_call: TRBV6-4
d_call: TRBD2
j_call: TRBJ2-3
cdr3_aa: ASSEASGRPTDTQY

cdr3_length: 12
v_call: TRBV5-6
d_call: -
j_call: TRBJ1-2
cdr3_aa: ASSLEGQGIGYT

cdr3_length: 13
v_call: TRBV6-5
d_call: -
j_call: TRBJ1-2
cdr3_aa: ASSSVDKANYGYT

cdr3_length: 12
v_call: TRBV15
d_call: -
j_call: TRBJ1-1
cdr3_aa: ATSRSGRGAEAF

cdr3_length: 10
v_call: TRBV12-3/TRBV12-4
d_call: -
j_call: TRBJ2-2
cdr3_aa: ASKTNTGELF

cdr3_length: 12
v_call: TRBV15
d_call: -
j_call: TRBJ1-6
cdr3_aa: ATSRAVSNSPLH

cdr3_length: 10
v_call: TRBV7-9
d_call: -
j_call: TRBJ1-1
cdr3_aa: ASSPQGTEAF

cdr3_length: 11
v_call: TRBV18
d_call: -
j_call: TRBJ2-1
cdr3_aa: ASSPVVGNEQF

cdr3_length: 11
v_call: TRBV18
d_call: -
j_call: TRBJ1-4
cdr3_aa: ASSRRTNEKLF

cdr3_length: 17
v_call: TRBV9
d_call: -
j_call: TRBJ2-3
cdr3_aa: ASSSPSTVYRGGTDTQY

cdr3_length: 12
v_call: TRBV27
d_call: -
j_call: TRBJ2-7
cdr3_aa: ASKTREKSIEQY

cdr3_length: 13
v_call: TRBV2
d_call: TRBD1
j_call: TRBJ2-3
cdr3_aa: ASGTGPEYVGTQY